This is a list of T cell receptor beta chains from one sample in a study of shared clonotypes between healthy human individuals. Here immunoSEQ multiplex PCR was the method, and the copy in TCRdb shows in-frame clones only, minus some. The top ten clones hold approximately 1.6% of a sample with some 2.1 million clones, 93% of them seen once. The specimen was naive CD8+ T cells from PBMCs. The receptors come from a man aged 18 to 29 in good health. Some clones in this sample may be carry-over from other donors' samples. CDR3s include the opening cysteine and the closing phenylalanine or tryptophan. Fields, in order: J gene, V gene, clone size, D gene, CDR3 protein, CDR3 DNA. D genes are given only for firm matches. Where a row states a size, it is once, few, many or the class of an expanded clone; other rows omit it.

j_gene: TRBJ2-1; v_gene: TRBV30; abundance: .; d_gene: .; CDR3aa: CAWTVGRQEQFF; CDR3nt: TGTGCCTGGACCGTCGGGAGACAAGAGCAGTTCTTC
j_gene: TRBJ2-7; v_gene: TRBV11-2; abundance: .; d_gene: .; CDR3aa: CASSLVAQSSYEQYF; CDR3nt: TGTGCCAGCAGCTTAGTAGCCCAGAGCTCCTACGAGCAGTACTTC
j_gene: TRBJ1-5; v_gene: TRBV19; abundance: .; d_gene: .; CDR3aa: CASTIITGGNQPQHF; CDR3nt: TGTGCCAGTACGATTATCACAGGAGGGAATCAGCCCCAGCATTTT
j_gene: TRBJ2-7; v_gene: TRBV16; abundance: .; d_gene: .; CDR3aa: CASSQSAQGGEQYF; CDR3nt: TGTGCCAGCAGCCAATCGGCACAGGGAGGCGAGCAGTACTTC
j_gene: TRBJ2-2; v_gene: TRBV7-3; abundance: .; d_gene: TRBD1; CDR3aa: CASSLPGQGASGELFF; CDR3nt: TGTGCCAGCAGCCTCCCGGGACAGGGGGCGTCCGGGGAGCTGTTTTTT
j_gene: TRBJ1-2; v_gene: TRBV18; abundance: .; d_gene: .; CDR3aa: CASSPDTAGGKDYGYTF; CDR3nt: TGTGCCAGCTCACCCGACACTGCGGGGGGCAAGGACTATGGCTACACCTTC
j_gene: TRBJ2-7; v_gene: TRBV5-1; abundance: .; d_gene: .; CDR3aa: CASSLTSSYEQYF; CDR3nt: TGCGCCAGCAGCTTGACCAGCTCCTACGAGCAGTACTTC
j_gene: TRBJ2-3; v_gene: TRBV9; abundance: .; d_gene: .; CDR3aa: CASSPPWGAGTDTQYF; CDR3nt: TGTGCCAGCAGCCCTCCCTGGGGGGCCGGCACAGATACGCAGTATTTT
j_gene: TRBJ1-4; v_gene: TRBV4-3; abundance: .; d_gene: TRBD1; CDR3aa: CASSQEIPGQSSGWDEKLFF; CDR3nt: TGCGCCAGCAGCCAAGAGATTCCGGGACAGTCGTCAGGTTGGGATGAAAAACTGTTTTTT
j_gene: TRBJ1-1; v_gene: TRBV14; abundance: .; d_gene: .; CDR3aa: CASSPTGGLNTEAFF; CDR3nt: TGTGCCAGCAGCCCCACGGGAGGATTGAACACTGAAGCTTTCTTT
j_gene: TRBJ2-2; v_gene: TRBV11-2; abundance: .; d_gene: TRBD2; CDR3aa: CASSTGVASGSVGELFF; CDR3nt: TGTGCCAGCAGTACAGGGGTGGCTAGCGGGAGTGTCGGGGAGCTGTTTTTT
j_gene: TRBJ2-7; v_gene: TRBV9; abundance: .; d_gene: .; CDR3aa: CASSVGGLGLDEQYF; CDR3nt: TGTGCCAGCAGCGTAGGCGGACTCGGCCTAGACGAGCAGTACTTC
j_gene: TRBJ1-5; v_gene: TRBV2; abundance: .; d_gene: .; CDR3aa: CASSEGRAAGQPQHF; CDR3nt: TGTGCCAGCAGTGAAGGCAGGGCAGCCGGACAGCCCCAGCATTTT
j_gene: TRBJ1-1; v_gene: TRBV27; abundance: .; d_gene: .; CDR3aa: CASRLLGRDTEAFF; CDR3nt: TGTGCCAGCAGGCTACTAGGGCGAGACACTGAAGCTTTCTTT
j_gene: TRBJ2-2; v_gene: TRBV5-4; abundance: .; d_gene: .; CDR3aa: CASSLVALNTGELFF; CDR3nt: TGTGCCAGCAGCTTGGTGGCTCTGAACACCGGGGAGCTGTTTTTT
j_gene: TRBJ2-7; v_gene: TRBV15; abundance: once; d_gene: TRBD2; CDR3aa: CATSESERDPYEQYF; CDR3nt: TGTGCCACCAGCGAATCGGAGCGGGATCCCTACGAGCAGTACTTC
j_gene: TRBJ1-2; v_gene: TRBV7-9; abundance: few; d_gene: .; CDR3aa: CASSLGGFYGYTF; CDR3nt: TGTGCCAGCAGCTTGGGGGGATTTTATGGCTACACCTTC
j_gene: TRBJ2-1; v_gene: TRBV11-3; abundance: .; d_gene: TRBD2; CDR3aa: CASSLSSGLQVQFF; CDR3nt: TGTGCCAGCAGCTTATCTAGCGGCCTACAAGTGCAGTTCTTC
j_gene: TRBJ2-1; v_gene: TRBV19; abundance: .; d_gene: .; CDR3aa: CASSIGRGPYNEQFF; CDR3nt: TGTGCCAGTAGTATCGGGCGGGGTCCCTACAATGAGCAGTTCTTC
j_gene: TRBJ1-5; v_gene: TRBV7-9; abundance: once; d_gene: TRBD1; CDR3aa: CASSLATRTGHNQPQHF; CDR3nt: TGTGCCAGCAGCTTAGCAACTCGGACAGGGCATAATCAGCCCCAGCATTTT
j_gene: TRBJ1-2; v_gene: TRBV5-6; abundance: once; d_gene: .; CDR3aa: CASRVSSATSYTF; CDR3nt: TGTGCCAGCAGGGTGTCCTCGGCCACTAGCTACACCTTC
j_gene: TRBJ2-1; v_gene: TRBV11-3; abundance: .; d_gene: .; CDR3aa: CASSLRDGYNEQFF; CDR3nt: TGTGCCAGCAGCTTAAGAGACGGGTACAATGAGCAGTTCTTC
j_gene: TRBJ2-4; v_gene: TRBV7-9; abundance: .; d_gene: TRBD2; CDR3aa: CASSQRGESQVDIQYF; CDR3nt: TGTGCCAGCAGCCAGCGGGGGGAAAGCCAGGTGGACATTCAGTACTTC
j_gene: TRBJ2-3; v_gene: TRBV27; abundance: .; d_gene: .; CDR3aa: CASSLGNTQYF; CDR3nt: TGTGCCAGCAGTTTGGGAAATACGCAGTATTTT
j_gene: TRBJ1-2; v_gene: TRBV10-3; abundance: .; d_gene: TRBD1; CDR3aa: CAISVLETGAEYGYTF; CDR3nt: TGTGCCATCAGTGTTCTAGAGACAGGGGCCGAGTATGGCTACACCTTC